This T cell receptor beta chain was captured in a study of control samples from healthy donors and cancer patients. The method was immunoSEQ multiplex PCR; TCRdb's version includes in-frame clones alone and lacks a portion of them. The table records about 130,000 clones, approximately 95% of them present only once. The V end was cut by 1 base, the J end by 7 bases, with 11 bases between. This CDR3 is 14 amino acids long. From germline, CDR1 is SEHNR and CDR2 FQNEAQ (reference sequence). Sequencing was done on a sample of blood. The V call is TRBV7-9, the J call TRBJ1-3; D remains ambiguous. The sequence was collected from a man aged 25-45 years in good health. The CDR3 reads CASSLVPGGNTIYF. In DNA form, the CDR3 reads TGTGCCAGCAGCTTAGTTCCAGGAGGGAACACCATATATTTT.